The sequence of this TCR beta chain was determined in a study of cytomegalovirus exposure and HLA in healthy donors (dated by TCRdb to about 2017). Regarding the complete study: An earlier analysis of approximately 640 of the donors reported approximately 290 Gb of sequence data and around 110 million unique TCR beta sequences from roughly 180 million T cells. HLA typing included class I and class II loci at four-digit resolution. Across 300 to 400 genotyped donors of the cohort, an average of about 220,000 unique TCR beta nucleotide sequences per donor were sequenced, and 15% to 20% of those sequences were non-productive. Rather than drawing on any new phenotypic data, the later analysis identified candidate immune exposures from TCR beta sequences and the way those sequences occurred across donors. The number of typed donors differed by locus: roughly 629-640 for A, B, C, DRB1 and DQB1; 500 to 550 for DQA1; around 610 for DPA1; and roughly 450 for DPB1. Using immunosequencing, the study profiled T cell repertoires from about 620 subjects and related those repertoires to cytomegalovirus serostatus. The study was designed to test whether signatures of past pathogen exposure could be identified by cataloging public T cell receptors. An early release covering roughly 640 HLA-typed donors comprised around 300 gigabases of sequencing data and tens of millions of unique TCR sequences. In a later genetic analysis, genome-wide SNP genotypes for about 55% of the roughly 670 donors were used, and that subset was treated as a discovery cohort. Alongside the repertoire data, information on donor age, sex, ethnicity and CMV serostatus was compiled. Roughly five DR-DQ haplotypes were handled as single units for association and clustering because linkage in the cohort was strong. Among the approximately 400 genotyped donors, approximately 82% belonged to the genetic ancestry cluster associated with self-reported Caucasian donors. Along with the approximately 700-subject first cohort, a separate validation cohort of over a hundred different subjects was used. A later analysis re-examined previously published TCR beta repertoires from roughly 720 donors and added high-resolution HLA genotyping to investigate patterns of TCR occurrence. An earlier analysis of approximately 640 of the donors applied high-throughput TCR beta sequencing to assess whether each TCR beta V gene segment acted as functional or pseudogenic. To predict cytomegalovirus infection status, the study brought together high-throughput TCR immunosequencing, statistical association of individual TCRs with disease status, and machine learning. All discovery cohort repertoires had been generated on a single sequencing platform.

In total, 666 healthy bone marrow donors made up the cohort. At the time of sampling, all cohort members were nominally healthy, though unrecorded immune exposures were likely present. The donor tested CMV seronegative, placing the donor among the 350 or so seronegative members of the cohort. A peripheral blood sample was collected from each donor, and TCR beta sequencing was performed on peripheral blood mononuclear cells. The Qiagen DNeasy Blood Extraction Kit was used to extract genomic DNA from the blood cell samples. The method was the immunoSEQ multiplex PCR assay. A mixture of 60 forward primers for TCR Vbeta segments and 13 reverse primers for TCR Jbeta segments was used in the multiplex PCR. The CDR3 region of rearranged TCR beta genes was amplified from genomic DNA with a multiplex PCR assay. Amplified TCR beta libraries were sequenced as 87-base-pair reads on the Illumina HiSeq System. Processing in the source paper ran as follows. In a later analysis, approximately 74 million unique TCR beta chains were counted across the roughly 670 repertoires, and roughly 11 million of these chains were shared by at least two donors. Raw reads were error-corrected and collapsed into unique sequences with a nearest-neighbor algorithm that merged closely related sequences to remove PCR and sequencing errors. CDR3 sequences were aligned to IMGT reference sequences to assign V, D and J gene segments. Each retained sequence needed at least a six-nucleotide match to both a V gene segment and a J gene segment. Rearrangements were classified as productive when the CDR3 lacked stop codons and remained in frame with V and J, and all other rearrangements were classified as non-productive. CDR3 was defined by IMGT convention, running from the second conserved V-encoded cysteine to the conserved J-encoded phenylalanine. In an earlier analysis of 587 of the donors, sequences lacking an unambiguous match to a single V gene segment were excluded. In an earlier analysis of roughly 600 of the donors, a V segment was called functional when productive rearrangements were above 56.7%, and segregating when the standard deviation between donors exceeded 5%. To diagnose cytomegalovirus status from the catalog of TCR beta chain sequences, a statistical classification framework was built. In a later analysis, TCR nucleotide sequences were compared against IMGT/GENE-DB human TR gene sequences so that V and J genes could be assigned. In a later analysis, CDR3 sequences and most-parsimonious VDJ recombination scenarios were assigned using the TCRdist pipeline. In a later analysis, each TCR beta chain was defined by its CDR3 amino acid sequence together with its V-gene family, and reads lacking a unique V-gene family were excluded. As a way to deal with suspected cross-contamination and a sequencing artifact, a later analysis dropped 450 to 600 nucleotide sequences that were highly shared and had low generation probability. In a later analysis, a clonal expansion index for each public chain was calculated from normalized within-repertoire ranks of inferred template counts. A later analysis computed generation probabilities with a VDJ recombination model fitted to out-of-frame rearrangements, and checked the results against IGoR. Hypergeometric tests were used in a later analysis to score TCR-TCR, TCR-HLA and TCR-CMV co-occurrence, with a repertoire-size bias correction applied to the TCR pairs. To estimate false discovery rates, a later analysis permuted the HLA or CMV assignments 20 times. In a later analysis, co-occurring TCRs were grouped with DBSCAN, and TCRdist sequence similarity was added when clustering was performed within HLA-allele-positive subsets. Repertoires with fewer than 30,000 or more than 120,000 public chains were left out of co-occurrence clustering, as were five repertoires with anomalous nucleotide sharing. TCRdb retrieved this table from immuneACCESS and kept in-frame rearrangements only. Not all clones are present; in checked studies, unresolved V genes account for under half, and no reason is known for the remainder. V and J calls and clone size are as listed in that table; D and trimming were resolved from the DNA. In all, the sample holds 77,000 or so clones, and approximately 71% of those were seen once. The ten most abundant clones make up more than 7% of the sample.

The full study reports these points: Assigning TCR associations to individual alleles was difficult when HLA alleles, especially DR and DQ, strongly co-occurred. Some IMGT-functional V segments, including TRBV6-2 and TRBV6-3, could not be distinguished by the 87-base-pair reads and were therefore excluded. Only TCR beta chains were sequenced in this cohort, and the absence of alpha or paired-chain data limited detectable features. A cluster of highly shared sequence variants was judged likely to represent a technical artifact of the sequencing pipeline. The presence/absence analyses assumed that sequencing depth was roughly uniform across donors, and that assumption may not be true. HLA typing was unavailable for some donors at each locus, so association tests used only the typed subset. The authors suggested that the approach could potentially be extended to other disease states and immunological phenotypes. At a false discovery rate of 0.05, a later analysis linked some 17,000 TCR beta sequences to specific HLA alleles. Because counts were too low, seventeen rarely observed V segments, including chromosome 9 orphons, were left out of the earlier analysis of 500 to 750 of the donors. Compared with equally common non-associated chains, HLA-associated TCR beta chains in a later analysis were more clonally expanded and had lower generation probabilities. In a later analysis, the rate of TCR association differed among HLA loci, with DRB1 alleles having the most associated TCRs and HLA-C alleles having the fewest. A later genetic analysis reported fewer N-insertions in productive TCRs among donors in an Asian-associated ancestry cluster than the roughly 650-donor mean. Most TCR sequences were observed very rarely across donors, whereas some public TCRs were present in many individuals. The classifier was reported to diagnose cytomegalovirus status with high specificity and sensitivity in both the original cohort and the validation cohort. In a later analysis, most CMV-associated TCR beta chains were found to appear HLA-restricted, with HLA associations seemingly driven largely by CMV exposure. Linkage disequilibrium might explain the correlated functional status among segregating V segments, but an unknown experimental factor could not be ruled out. In vitro tests confirmed that three of the cytomegalovirus-associated TCR beta chains recognize cytomegalovirus antigens. In an earlier analysis of around 600 of the donors, most TCR beta V segments appeared in productive rearrangements about 90% or about 30% of the time, broadly matching IMGT annotations. Several of the top co-occurrence clusters appeared to be linked to parvovirus B19, influenza, CMV and Epstein-Barr virus, according to a later analysis. An association between a missense DCLRE1C variant and V-gene and J-gene trimming of TCR beta chains was found in a later genetic analysis and replicated in an independent cohort. The only immune exposure information available for the cohort was CMV serostatus. The study listed 164 TCR beta chains as associated with cytomegalovirus. A further reported finding was that TCR beta sequences accurately predicted the HLA-A and HLA-B alleles for most subjects in the first cohort.

The CDR3 runs 16 residues from the cysteine to the phenylalanine. Only the CDR3 portion is preserved as DNA: 48 bases, with reading frame beginning at the first base. CDR1 MDHEN and CDR2 SYDVKM are derived from the germline V gene. For this chain, trimming is 7 bases at the V end and 4 bases at the J end, and the number of junction bases without a gene match is 12. There are a few counts of this clone. Its antigen is still unknown. Base-call qualities are not available, and no considerably larger clone is one nucleotide away. Recombination joined TRBV28 with TRBJ2-7, and TRBD2 matches 11 of the central bases. Sequencing input: PBMCs. The sequence came from a woman in her thirties or forties in good health and CMV-seronegative. The CDR3 region has the sequence CASIGTSGGVDYEQYF. The nucleotide sequence reads TGTGCCAGCATTGGGACTAGCGGCGGAGTGGATTACGAGCAGTACTTC.